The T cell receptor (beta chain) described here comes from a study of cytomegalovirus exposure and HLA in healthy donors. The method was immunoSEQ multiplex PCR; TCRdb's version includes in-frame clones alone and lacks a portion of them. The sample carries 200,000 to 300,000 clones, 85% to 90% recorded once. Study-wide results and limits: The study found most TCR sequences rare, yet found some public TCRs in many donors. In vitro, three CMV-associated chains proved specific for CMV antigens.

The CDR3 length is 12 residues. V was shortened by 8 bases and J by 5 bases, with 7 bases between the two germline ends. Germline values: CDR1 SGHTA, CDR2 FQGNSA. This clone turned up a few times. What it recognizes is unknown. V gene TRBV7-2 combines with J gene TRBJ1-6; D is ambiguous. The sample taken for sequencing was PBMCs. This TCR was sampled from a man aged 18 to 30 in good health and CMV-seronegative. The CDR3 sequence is CASARNNSPLHF. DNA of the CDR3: TGTGCCAGCGCCAGAAATAATTCACCCCTCCACTTT.